Reported below is one T cell receptor beta chain. Authors' methods: Amplified reference gene primers provided the basis for estimating nucleated cell counts. The assay was immunoSEQ multiplex PCR, and TCRdb's table has in-frame clones only and misses some. V, J and clone size reflect that table, while D and trimming were determined from the DNA. The table shows about 270,000 clones, with around nine tenths occurring only once. The germline V and J ends were trimmed by 5 bases and 5 bases, with 12 bases remaining between them. The CDR3 length is 13 residues. Looked up from germline, CDR1 is SEHNR and CDR2 is FQNEAQ (reference sequence). This sample is drawn from a study of blood T cell repertoires in COVID-19. The overall study: The United States, Italy and Spain were the sources of the acute and convalescent COVID-19 samples. T cells, B-cell-depleted T cells, or PBMCs supplied cDNA or gDNA.

This TCR came from a middle-aged man with active or convalescent COVID-19. V gene TRBV7-9 combines with J gene TRBJ2-5, with D possibly being TRBD1 (5 bases). Sequenced material: peripheral blood. CDR3: CASSGKGWETQYF. In DNA form, the CDR3 reads TGTGCCAGCAGCGGCAAGGGGTGGGAGACCCAGTACTTC.